This TCR beta chain derives from a study of blood T cell repertoires in COVID-19. About the study: Acute and convalescent COVID-19 samples came from the United States, Italy and Spain. PBMCs, B-cell-depleted T cells, or T cells were the source of the cDNA or gDNA that made up the material.

Some clones are missing from TCRdb's copy, which holds only in-frame ones; the method was immunoSEQ multiplex PCR. The sample has approximately 240,000 clones; around 88% are singletons. Sequences were obtained from peripheral blood. This TCR came from a woman aged 30 to 39 who had recovered from COVID-19.

CDR3 in DNA: TGTGCCAGCAGCTCCCCTGGGGGGAGGGCAGATACGCAGTATTTT. It yields the protein CASSSPGGRADTQYF. The V gene is TRBV7-3, the J gene TRBJ2-3, with 7 bases identical to TRBD2. The CDR3 covers 15 residues. Losses at the gene ends were 4 bases for V and 4 bases for J; bases not matched to a gene: 8. Germline-derived CDR1 and CDR2 are SGHTA and FQGTGA.